These 8 T cell receptor beta chains share one sample of origin, sequenced in a study of human T cells and chemical hapten exposure. TCRdb re-called the RACE reads through MiXCR, storing one row per CDR3 protein. The sample holds roughly 110,000 distinct CDR3 sequences, 12% seen once. As to time point: pre-sensitization, week 0. Indicated treatment: therapeutic diphenylcyclopropenone sensitization with weekly scalp DPC. The sequencing used whole blood, collected in connection with sensitization to the hapten diphenylcyclopropenone (DPC). The receptor source for this set is a woman between 50 and 59 years old with alopecia areata. Some clones in this sample may be carry-over from other donors' samples.

The sample holds many counts of this clonotype. The chain has TRBV4-2 and TRBJ1-1; the match to TRBD1 covers 7 bases. CDR3 length: 14 amino acids. V trimming: 0 bases; J trimming: 8 bases; junction bases outside the gene matches: 6. Germline V lookup: CDR1 LGHNA, CDR2 YNFKEQ. For the CDR3, the DNA is TGTGCCAGCAGCCAAGATTCCAGGGGGGGAGAAGCTTTCTTT. Its protein is CASSQDSRGGEAFF.

A few counts support this clonotype. The chain links TRBV7-2 to TRBJ2-7; 7 nucleotides agree with TRBD2. The CDR3 runs to 15 residues. V shed 5 bases, J shed 2 bases, and the junction held 9 bases outside the gene matches. Germline V gene data show CDR1 as SGHTA and CDR2 as FQGNSA. CDR3 DNA: TGTGCCAGCAGCCCCGGGACTACCATAGCCTACGAGCAGTACTTC. Its protein is CASSPGTTIAYEQYF.

The J gene is TRBJ1-5, the V gene TRBV6-2 or TRBV6-3; D may be TRBD1 (6 bases). CDR3 length: 15 residues. The ends were cut back, 6 bases at V and 3 bases at J, with 15 bases in the middle. The germline V gene has CDR1 MNHEY and CDR2 SVGEGT. CDR3 nucleotide sequence: TGTGCCAGCAGGACCGGGGGCTTCGCCAATCAGCCCCAGCATTTT. It specifies CASRTGGFANQPQHF.

This clonotype was detected ten times or more. This rearrangement joins TRBV14 to TRBJ2-6, with D possibly being TRBD1 (6 bases). Germline V gene data show CDR1 as SGHDN and CDR2 as FVKESK. V lost 0 bases to trimming and J lost 2 bases, with 14 bases between them. The CDR3 loop spans 18 amino acids. The CDR3, as DNA: TGTGCCAGCAGCCAAGATCATCTGGCAGGGGCTGGGGCCAACGTCCTGACTTTC. Residues: CASSQDHLAGAGANVLTF.

This clonotype was seen a handful of times. The CDR3 sequence is CASSKGTPTGKFF. The CDR3, as DNA: TGTGCCAGCAGCAAAGGGACGCCGACAGGGAAGTTTTTT. The chain couples TRBV21-1 to TRBJ1-4; the tabulated D call, TRBD1, remains unverified against the DNA. TRBV21-1 is tagged as a pseudogene. This CDR3 has 13 amino acids.

On this clonotype: Sequence at one end of the junction differs from germline and may be a read error. V usage is TRBV7-2 and J usage is TRBJ1-1; D ambiguous. From germline, CDR1 is SGHTA and CDR2 FQGNSA. The CDR3 totals 13 residues. This CDR3 reads CVSSLAGNPEAFF. The CDR3 bases are TGTGTCAGCAGCTTAGCGGGAAACCCTGAAGCTTTCTTT.

This clonotype was found a few times. The chain has TRBV20-1 and TRBJ1-3; D is possibly TRBD1 (5 bases). This CDR3 has 14 residues. Germline assignment: CDR1 DFQATT and CDR2 SNEGSKA (reference sequence). V shed 1 base and J shed 3 bases, with 10 bases lying between them. The CDR3, as DNA: TGCAGTGCTAGAGCCTGGGGGATTGGAAACACCATATATTTT. Its translation is CSARAWGIGNTIYF.

CDR3 DNA sequence: TGCGCCAGCAGTTGGCTGAATGAAAAACTGTTTTTT. This encodes CASSWLNEKLFF. This sequence joins TRBV4-3 and TRBJ1-4; no clear D gene. Between the trimmed V and J ends, which lost 6 bases and 5 bases, there was a span of 7 bases. Per germline, CDR1 LGHNA and CDR2 YSLEER. This CDR3 is built from 12 residues.